This T cell receptor beta chain derives from a study of read filtering for tumor transcriptome and immune sequencing. Study background: Mean patient age was roughly 66 years, range roughly 45 to 80; approximately 17 male, some 14 female. Revised staging placed about 8 patients in R-ISS I, 15 to 20 in II, more than five in III.

Overall study findings and caveats: The CD138-negative fraction was mixed bone marrow immune cells, not pure T cells. Approximately 87% of IR-seq clonotypes had a single read, yet these held about 3.4% of reads.

The CDR3 runs 17 residues. V trimming: 5 bases; J trimming: 2 bases; junction bases outside the gene matches: 8. Germline V gives CDR1 MNHEY, CDR2 SMNVEV (reference sequence). The library was built from about 0.4 ug RNA with molecular barcoded adaptors for alpha/delta and beta/gamma chains. TCRdb used MiXCR to reprocess the reads, holding one entry per CDR3 protein. The table records 49,000 or so distinct CDR3 sequences, over 9.5% of them present only once. This clonotype occurred many times. Its matching antigen is unknown. The chain employs TRBV27 and TRBJ2-6; TRBD1 matches 8 bases. The specimen was a population of CD138-negative cells sorted from bone marrow. The TCR sequence derives from a donor aged 40 or older with multiple myeloma. CDR3 sequence: CASSPRPDRAGANVLTF. In nucleotides, the CDR3 is TGTGCCAGCAGTCCCCGACCGGACAGGGCTGGGGCCAACGTCCTGACTTTC.